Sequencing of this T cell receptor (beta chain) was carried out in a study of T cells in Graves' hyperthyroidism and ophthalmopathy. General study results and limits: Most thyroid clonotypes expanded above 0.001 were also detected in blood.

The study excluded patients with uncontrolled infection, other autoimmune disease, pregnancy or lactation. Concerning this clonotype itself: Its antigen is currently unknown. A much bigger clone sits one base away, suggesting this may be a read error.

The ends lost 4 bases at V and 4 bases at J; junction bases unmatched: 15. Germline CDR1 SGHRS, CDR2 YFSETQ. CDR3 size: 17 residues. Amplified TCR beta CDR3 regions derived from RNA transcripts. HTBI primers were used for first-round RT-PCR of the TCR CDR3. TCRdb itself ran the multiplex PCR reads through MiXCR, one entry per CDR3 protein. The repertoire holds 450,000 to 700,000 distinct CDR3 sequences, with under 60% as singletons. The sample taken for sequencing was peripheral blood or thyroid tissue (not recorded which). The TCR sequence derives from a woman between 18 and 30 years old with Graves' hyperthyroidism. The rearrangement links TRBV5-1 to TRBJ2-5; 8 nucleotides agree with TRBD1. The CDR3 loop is CASSLFGLGTGGETQYF. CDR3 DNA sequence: TGCGCCAGCAGCCTCTTCGGTTTGGGCACAGGGGGAGAGACCCAGTACTTC.